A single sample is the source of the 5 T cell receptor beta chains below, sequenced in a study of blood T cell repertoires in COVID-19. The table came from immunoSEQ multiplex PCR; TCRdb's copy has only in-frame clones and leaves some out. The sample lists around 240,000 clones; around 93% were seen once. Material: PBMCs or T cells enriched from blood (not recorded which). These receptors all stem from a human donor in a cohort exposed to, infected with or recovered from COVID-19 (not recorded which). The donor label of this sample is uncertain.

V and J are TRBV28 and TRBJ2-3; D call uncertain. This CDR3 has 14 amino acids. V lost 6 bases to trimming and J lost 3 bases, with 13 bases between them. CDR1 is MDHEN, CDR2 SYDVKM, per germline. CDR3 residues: CASRLGSETDTQYF. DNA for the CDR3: TGTGCCAGCAGGCTGGGCTCCGAAACAGATACGCAGTATTTT.

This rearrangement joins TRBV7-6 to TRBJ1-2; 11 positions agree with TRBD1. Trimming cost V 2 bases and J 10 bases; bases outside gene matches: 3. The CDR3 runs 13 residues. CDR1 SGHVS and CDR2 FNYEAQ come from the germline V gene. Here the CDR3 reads CASSLRDRGDYTF. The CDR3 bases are TGTGCCAGCAGCTTAAGGGACAGGGGGGACTACACCTTC. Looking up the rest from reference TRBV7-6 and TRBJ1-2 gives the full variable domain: GAGVSQSPRYKVTKRGQDVALRCDPISGHVSLYWYRQALGQGPEFLTYFNYEAQQDKSGLPNDRFSAERPEGSISTLTIQRTEQRDSAMYRCASSLRDRGDYTFGSGTRLTVV.

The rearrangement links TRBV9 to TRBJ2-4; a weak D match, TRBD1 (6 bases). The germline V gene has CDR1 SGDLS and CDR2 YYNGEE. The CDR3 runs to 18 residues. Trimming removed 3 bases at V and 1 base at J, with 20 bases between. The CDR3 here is CASSATTTGLGAKNIQYF. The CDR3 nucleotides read TGTGCCAGCAGCGCCACTACCACAGGGCTTGGGGCCAAAAACATTCAGTACTTC.

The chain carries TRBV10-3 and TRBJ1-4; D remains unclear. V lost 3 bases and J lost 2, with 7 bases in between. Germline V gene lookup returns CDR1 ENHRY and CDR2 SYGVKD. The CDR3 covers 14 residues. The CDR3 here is CAISERVTNEKLFF. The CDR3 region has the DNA TGTGCCATCAGTGAACGGGTTACTAATGAAAAACTGTTTTTT.

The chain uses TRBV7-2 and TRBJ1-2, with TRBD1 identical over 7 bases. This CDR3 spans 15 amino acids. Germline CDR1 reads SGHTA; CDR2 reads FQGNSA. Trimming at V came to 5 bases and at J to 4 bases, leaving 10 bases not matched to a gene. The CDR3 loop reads CASSPIPTGIYGYTF. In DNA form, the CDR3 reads TGTGCCAGCAGCCCAATCCCGACAGGGATCTATGGCTACACCTTC.